A selection of T cell receptor beta chains follows, all from one sample in a study of T cells in Graves' hyperthyroidism and ophthalmopathy. TCRdb re-derived calls from the multiplex PCR reads in MiXCR, one entry per CDR3 protein. This sample has some 740,000 distinct CDR3 sequences, with 12% to 15% found just once. Sample: blood. The receptors stem from a woman under 30 with Graves' hyperthyroidism. The CDR3 runs from the conserved cysteine through the conserved F or W. A D gene is named only where the DNA matches it firmly. A clone size is listed for some rows: how often the clone was seen (once, few, many), or a class if it is expanded.

>TRBJ1-5|TRBV27|.|few
TGTGCCAGCAGTCGATTTGGGGACAAAGGGAGCAATCAGCCCCAGCATTTT
CASSRFGDKGSNQPQHF
>TRBJ2-7|TRBV20-1|TRBD1|many
TGCAGTGCTAGGACAGGGAGCTCCTACGAGCAGTACTTC
CSARTGSSYEQYF
>TRBJ2-1|TRBV2|TRBD2|many
TGTGCCAGCAGTGAAGTAACTAGCGGATCCAATGAGCAGTTCTTC
CASSEVTSGSNEQFF
>TRBJ2-4|TRBV30|TRBD2|many
TGTGCCTGGAGTGAGGGACTAGCGGGAGGACAAAACATTCAGTACTTC
CAWSEGLAGGQNIQYF
>TRBJ2-2|TRBV5-4|TRBD1|few
TGTGCCAGCAGCTTGGCGGACAGGGTCAACACCGGGGAGCTGTTTTTT
CASSLADRVNTGELFF
>TRBJ1-2|TRBV6-2/TRBV6-3|.|.
TGTGCCAGCCGGGACACCGAATCTTCTGGCTACACCTTC
CASRDTESSGYTF
>TRBJ2-1|TRBV4-1|.|few
TGCGCCAGCAGCCAATCAGTAGGTGTCCCCTACAATGAGCAGTTCTTC
CASSQSVGVPYNEQFF
>TRBJ2-1|TRBV19|.|few
TGTGCCACCACCGCCCGGCCTAGCTCCTACAATGAGCAGTTCTTC
CATTARPSSYNEQFF
>TRBJ2-7|TRBV20-1|.|many
TGCAGTGCTAGCAGAACGGGACGGAGCTCCTACGAGCAGTACTTC
CSASRTGRSSYEQYF
>TRBJ2-5|TRBV28|TRBD2|many
TGTGCCAGCAGTCCGCGGACTAGCGGGAGAAAGGAGACCCAGTACTTC
CASSPRTSGRKETQYF
>TRBJ2-3|TRBV18|.|many
TGTGCCAGCTCACCAAGGAGGGAAGATACGCAGTATTTT
CASSPRREDTQYF
>TRBJ2-6|TRBV18|.|.
TGTGCCAGCTCACCACGCCTCTCTGGGGCCAACGTCCTGACTTTC
CASSPRLSGANVLTF
>TRBJ2-7|TRBV20-1|.|.
TGCAGTGCTAGGGGCCGCGCCTACGAGCAGTACTTC
CSARGRAYEQYF
>TRBJ2-1|TRBV12-3/TRBV12-4|.|few
TGTGCCAGCAGTTTGATGGCTAGCAGCTACAATGAGCAGTTCTTC
CASSLMASSYNEQFF
>TRBJ1-5|TRBV6-5|.|.
TGTGCCAGCAGTTACAGGATCAATCAGCCCCAGCATTTT
CASSYRINQPQHF
>TRBJ2-3|TRBV10-3|.|many
TGTGCCATCAGTGAGTTTCGAGGATCTAGCACAGATACGCAGTATTTT
CAISEFRGSSTDTQYF
>TRBJ2-2|TRBV30|TRBD2|many
TGTGCCTGGATCCGAAGCGGGAGGCTCACCGGGGAGCTGTTTTTT
CAWIRSGRLTGELFF
>TRBJ2-1|TRBV11-1|TRBD2|many
TGTGCCAGCAGCTTGTCAGGGACTATGATTTACAATGAGCAGTTCTTC
CASSLSGTMIYNEQFF
>TRBJ1-3|TRBV12-3/TRBV12-4|.|many
TGTGCCAGCAGTCCTTCCGGGTCCGGACCCAACACCATATATTTT
CASSPSGSGPNTIYF
>TRBJ2-7|TRBV27|TRBD2|many
TGTGCCAGCAGTTTGGAATGGGAGGGCCCGTCGTACGAGCAGTACTTC
CASSLEWEGPSYEQYF
>TRBJ1-1|TRBV11-3|.|many
TGTGCCAGCAGCTTAGTGCGTGCAGGGGACCGGCTGAACACTGAAGCTTTCTTT
CASSLVRAGDRLNTEAFF
>TRBJ2-3|TRBV7-3|TRBD2|many
TGTGCCAGCAAGCGGGAGAATACAGATACGCAGTATTTT
CASKRENTDTQYF
>TRBJ1-1|TRBV2|TRBD1|many
TGTGCCAGCAGCTCTCAGGGGGTAGGGGCTTTCTTT
CASSSQGVGAFF
>TRBJ2-1|TRBV20-1|TRBD1|many
TGCAGTGCAAGAAAGAGGACAGGGGGGAGCAATGAGCAGTTCTTC
CSARKRTGGSNEQFF
>TRBJ1-2|TRBV5-5|TRBD1|many
TGTGCCAGCAGCTTTAATGACAGGGGGTTCTATGGCTACACCTTC
CASSFNDRGFYGYTF
>TRBJ2-7|TRBV19|TRBD2|.
TGTGCCAGTAGTATGTTCGGCGGGAGGGCCTACGAGCAGTACTTC
CASSMFGGRAYEQYF
>TRBJ1-1|TRBV27|.|many
TGTGCCAGCCTGGCAGGGGAAGGCACTGAAGCTTTCTTT
CASLAGEGTEAFF
>TRBJ2-3|TRBV28|TRBD2|.
TGTGCCAGCGGCACCCTGGGGACTAGCGGGACAACTAGCACAGATACGCAGTATTTT
CASGTLGTSGTTSTDTQYF
>TRBJ2-1|TRBV7-3|TRBD1|few
TGTGCCAGCAGCCTAACAGGGGGAGAGTACAATGAGCAGTTCTTC
CASSLTGGEYNEQFF
>TRBJ2-1|TRBV24-1|TRBD2|many
TGTGCCACCAGTGGGGGTGGGCTAGCGGGAGACAATGAGCAGTTCTTC
CATSGGGLAGDNEQFF
>TRBJ1-3|TRBV11-2|TRBD1|many
TGTGCCAGCAGGCAGGACAGGTCAACTGGAAACACCATATATTTT
CASRQDRSTGNTIYF
>TRBJ2-3|TRBV3-1|TRBD1|many
TGTGCCAGCAGCCGTCGAACGGGACAGGGCGCAGATACGCAGTATTTT
CASSRRTGQGADTQYF
>TRBJ1-1|TRBV19|TRBD1|.
TGTGCCAGTAGCCGCGGGGGGCGCGGACAGGAGACTGAAGCTTTCTTT
CASSRGGRGQETEAFF
>TRBJ2-7|TRBV13|TRBD2|.
TGTGCCAGCAGCAGGCGGTTAGCGGGACAACCCTTCACCTACGAGCAGTACTTC
CASSRRLAGQPFTYEQYF
>TRBJ2-4|TRBV30|.|few
TGTGCCTGGAGGAGAGTGTATGGAATTGGAGCCTTTCAGTACTTC
CAWRRVYGIGAFQYF
>TRBJ2-1|TRBV7-2|.|many
TGTGCCAGCAGCTTGGGACCTACGGGCAATGAGCAGTTCTTC
CASSLGPTGNEQFF
>TRBJ1-1|TRBV28|.|many
TGTGCCAGCAGTTCCCCGGGACCGGCGGGGACTTTCTTT
CASSSPGPAGTFF